These 27 T cell receptor beta chains came from one sample sequenced in a study of blood T cell repertoires in COVID-19. The data were produced by immunoSEQ multiplex PCR, yet TCRdb's version contains in-frame clones alone and is incomplete. The sample shows about 190,000 clones, 70% to 85% of them seen only once. Sequences were obtained from peripheral blood. The receptor set was obtained from a middle-aged man who had recovered from COVID-19.

This clone has more than one count but fewer than ten. The chain joins TRBV28 to TRBJ1-3, with D perhaps matching TRBD1 (5 bases). The CDR3 contains 14 residues. Per the germline V gene, CDR1 is MDHEN and CDR2 is SYDVKM. V gave up 11 bases and J gave up 0 bases, with 14 bases separating them. This CDR3 is CASTAYVSGNTIYF. The CDR3, as DNA: TGTGCCTCGACAGCCTATGTCTCTGGAAACACCATATATTTT.

The chain is built from TRBV19 and TRBJ1-5; maybe TRBD1 (5 bases). The CDR3 loop spans 13 amino acids. The germline gives CDR1 LNHDA, CDR2 SQIVND (reference sequence). V lost 7 bases, J lost 4 bases, and 11 bases lay in between. This chain's CDR3 is CASTNRGNQPQHF. DNA for the CDR3: TGTGCCAGTACCAATAGGGGAAATCAGCCCCAGCATTTT. Using reference TRBV19 and TRBJ1-5 for the parts outside the CDR3, the full variable domain is DGGITQSPKYLFRKEGQNVTLSCEQNLNHDAMYWYRQDPGQGLRLIYYSQIVNDFQKGDIAEGYSVSREKKESFPLTVTSAQKNPTAFYLCASTNRGNQPQHFGDGTRLSIL.

This chain joins TRBV30 and TRBJ2-7; D might be TRBD1 (5 bases). V lost 4 bases and J 2 bases, leaving 18 bases between the germline ends. There are 15 residues in the CDR3. Germline values: CDR1 GTSNPN, CDR2 SVGIG (reference sequence). Here the CDR3 DNA reads TGTGCCTGGACGGAAAGGGGTCGCAGGCCCTACGAGCAGTACTTC. It specifies CAWTERGRRPYEQYF.

CDR3 nucleotide sequence: TGTGCCAGCAGGGAGTATAAGGTGGGGAACACTGAAGCTTTCTTT. It yields the protein CASREYKVGNTEAFF. The chain employs TRBV27 and TRBJ1-1; D is undetermined. The V and J ends lost 6 bases and 1 base respectively, with 15 bases between them. The V gene's germline CDR1 is MNHEY and CDR2 SMNVEV (reference sequence). There are 15 residues in the CDR3.

CDR3 loop: CAIRSNPGEGGSSTDTQYF. As DNA, the CDR3 is TGTGCCATCAGGAGTAATCCTGGAGAGGGAGGGTCTAGCACAGATACGCAGTATTTT. The rearrangement links TRBV10-3 to TRBJ2-3; 7 bases agree with TRBD2. Per the germline V gene, CDR1 is ENHRY and CDR2 is SYGVKD. The CDR3 spans 19 residues. The V and J ends lost 6 bases and 0 bases, in that order; junction bases with no gene match: 18.

A single count supports this clone. The chain joins TRBV9 to TRBJ2-5, with TRBD2 matching over 12 bases. The CDR3 totals 18 residues. Unmatched junction bases numbered 12, after V lost 1 base and J lost 5 bases. In germline, CDR1 is SGDLS, CDR2 YYNGEE. CDR3 nucleotide sequence: TGTGCCAGCAGCGTAAATCTAGCGGGAGGGCCTTCTCCTGAGACCCAGTACTTC. The encoded protein is CASSVNLAGGPSPETQYF.

The chain combines TRBV13 with TRBJ2-7; D is possibly TRBD2 (6 bases). This CDR3 is built from 14 residues. Germline values: CDR1 PRHDT, CDR2 FYEKMQ (reference sequence). The V end was cut by 8 bases, the J end by 4 bases, with 18 bases between. Written as DNA, the CDR3 is TGTGCCAGCGGAACGTCGGCGGGAAAATACGAGCAGTACTTC. It is translated as CASGTSAGKYEQYF.

This clone came up a few times. The J gene is TRBJ2-7, the V gene TRBV7-2; 8 positions agree with TRBD2. The CDR3 loop spans 13 amino acids. CDR1 SGHTA and CDR2 FQGNSA come from the germline V gene. V lost 3 bases, J lost 3 bases, and 1 base stayed unmatched. The CDR3 loop is CASSLLAGYEQYF. As DNA, the CDR3 is TGTGCCAGCAGCTTGCTAGCGGGCTACGAGCAGTACTTC.

This chain joins TRBV7-9 and TRBJ2-3; 10 nucleotides agree with TRBD2. This CDR3 is 15 amino acids long. Germline V CDR1 and CDR2: SEHNR, FQNEAQ (reference sequence). The V and J ends lost 6 bases and 1 base, in that order; junction bases with no gene match: 4. In DNA form, the CDR3 reads TGTGCCAGCAGTCTTACTAGCGGGGGCACAGATACGCAGTATTTT. Translating gives CASSLTSGGTDTQYF.

Here the CDR3 reads CASSPTPRVGAGELFF. CDR3 nucleotide sequence: TGTGCCAGCAGCCCCACCCCCAGGGTAGGAGCCGGGGAGCTGTTTTTT. V is TRBV7-2 and J is TRBJ2-2; D perhaps matches TRBD1 (5 bases). The CDR3 runs to 16 residues. CDR1 and CDR2 from the germline V gene are SGHTA and FQGNSA. Trimming left V 5 bases short and J 6 bases short, with 19 bases between.

This clone occurred once. This CDR3 reads CASSIQSGGNTEAFF. The CDR3 DNA is TGTGCCAGCAGCATACAATCAGGGGGTAACACTGAAGCTTTCTTT. The rearrangement joins TRBV7-2 to TRBJ1-1, with TRBD1 matching 7 bases. Germline CDR1 SGHTA, CDR2 FQGNSA. Trimming removed 5 bases from V and 2 bases from J; junction bases left unmatched: 8. The CDR3 length is 15 residues.

The chain joins TRBV6-5 to TRBJ1-3; D gene unclear. The germline V gene has CDR1 MNHEY and CDR2 SVGAGI. This CDR3 contains 15 residues. V shed 5 bases and J shed 8 bases, with 19 bases lying between them. The CDR3 nucleotides read TGTGCCAGCAGTCCCGCCTCCGGAGTTGCGGACACCATATATTTT. Translation: CASSPASGVADTIYF.

This chain connects TRBV7-2 to TRBJ1-2; a weak D match, TRBD1 (5 bases). V was clipped by 6 bases and J by 0 bases, with 14 bases between them. The CDR3 length is 15 residues. The germline gives CDR1 SGHTA, CDR2 FQGNSA. CDR3 protein: CASRQSGDPNYGYTF. The CDR3 coding sequence is TGTGCCAGCAGACAATCGGGGGACCCTAACTATGGCTACACCTTC. Looking up the rest from reference TRBV7-2 and TRBJ1-2 gives the full variable domain: GAGVSQSPSNKVTEKGKDVELRCDPISGHTALYWYRQSLGQGLEFLIYFQGNSAPDKSGLPSDRFSAERTGGSVSTLTIQRTQQEDSAVYLCASRQSGDPNYGYTFGSGTRLTVV.

V gene TRBV4-1 combines with J gene TRBJ2-7, with 8 bases identical to TRBD2. The length of the CDR3 is 15 residues. Germline trimming cut 1 base from V and 0 bases from J; bases unmatched to any gene: 2. Germline CDR1 MGHRA, CDR2 YSYEKL. The CDR3 nucleotides read TGCGCCAGCAGCCAAGTTGGGACTAGCTCCTACGAGCAGTACTTC. Its translation is CASSQVGTSSYEQYF.

The chain is built from TRBV19 and TRBJ1-5, with TRBD1 matching over 8 bases. This CDR3 contains 16 residues. Germline CDR1 LNHDA, CDR2 SQIVND (reference sequence). V lost 7 bases, J lost 2 bases, and 10 bases stayed unmatched. CDR3 sequence: CASKGTGGEGNQPQHF. CDR3 in DNA: TGTGCCAGTAAGGGGACAGGCGGGGAGGGCAATCAGCCCCAGCATTTT. Combining the CDR3 with reference TRBV19 and TRBJ1-5 gives the whole variable domain DGGITQSPKYLFRKEGQNVTLSCEQNLNHDAMYWYRQDPGQGLRLIYYSQIVNDFQKGDIAEGYSVSREKKESFPLTVTSAQKNPTAFYLCASKGTGGEGNQPQHFGDGTRLSIL.

This clone was observed a few times. The V and J genes are TRBV5-4 and TRBJ1-1, with 9 bases fitting TRBD1. The CDR3 runs 13 residues. The J segment lost 6 bases and the V segment lost 5 bases, leaving 5 bases of the junction unmatched. Germline V gene lookup returns CDR1 SGHNT and CDR2 YYREEE (reference sequence). In DNA form, the CDR3 reads TGTGCCAGCAGGATCGACAGGGGGGCTGAAGCTTTCTTT. Translated: CASRIDRGAEAFF.

The V call is TRBV7-8, the J call TRBJ2-2; D is unresolved. Trimming removed 1 base from V and 4 bases from J, with 16 bases in between. The CDR3 is 17 residues long. CDR1 and CDR2 (germline): SGHVS, FQNEAQ. The chain's CDR3 is CASSLGGGQASTGELFF. The CDR3 DNA reads TGTGCCAGCAGCTTAGGAGGCGGCCAAGCGAGCACCGGGGAGCTGTTTTTT. Full variable domain (outside the CDR3, taken from reference TRBV7-8 and TRBJ2-2): GAGVSQSPRYKVAKRGQDVALRCDPISGHVSLFWYQQALGQGPEFLTYFQNEAQLDKSGLPSDRFFAERPEGSVSTLKIQRTQQEDSAVYLCASSLGGGQASTGELFFGEGSRLTVL.

J is TRBJ2-5 and V is TRBV6-1; D might be TRBD2 (5 bases). The V end was cut by 3 bases, the J end by 5 bases, with 13 bases between. From germline, CDR1 is MNHNS and CDR2 SASEGT. This CDR3 spans 14 amino acids. For the CDR3, the DNA is TGTGCCAGCAGTGATGTTCTAGCCGGGGAGACCCAGTACTTC. It specifies CASSDVLAGETQYF.

The sample holds one count of this clone. J is TRBJ1-4 and V is TRBV10-3; D is perhaps TRBD1 (5 bases). Between the trimmed V and J ends, which lost 0 bases and 7 bases, there was a span of 18 bases. This CDR3 has 17 amino acids. Germline CDR1 is ENHRY and CDR2 is SYGVKD. CDR3 loop: CAISESIGARAVEKLFF. In DNA form, the CDR3 reads TGTGCCATCAGTGAGTCGATTGGGGCCAGGGCCGTTGAAAAACTGTTTTTT.

V gene TRBV29-1 combines with J gene TRBJ2-7, with TRBD1 matching 8 bases. CDR3 size: 14 residues. V lost 7 bases to trimming and J lost 1 base; unmatched junction nucleotides: 9. Germline V gene lookup returns CDR1 SQVTM and CDR2 ANQGSEA. The CDR3 nucleotides read TGCAGCGCACGCCCGGGACAGGTGTCCTACGAGCAGTACTTC. It yields the protein CSARPGQVSYEQYF.

The chain carries TRBV7-9 and TRBJ2-7; no reliable D call. Per germline, CDR1 SEHNR and CDR2 FQNEAQ (reference sequence). The CDR3 spans 13 residues. Trimming removed 2 bases at V and 5 bases at J, with 10 bases between. CDR3 in amino acids: CASSLSMADEQYF. DNA for the CDR3: TGTGCCAGCAGCTTAAGTATGGCGGACGAGCAGTACTTC.

This chain links TRBV19 with TRBJ1-3; 10 nucleotides line up with TRBD1. After removal of 4 bases from V and 1 base from J, the junction contained 4 bases not matched to a gene. This CDR3 is 16 amino acids long. Germline CDR1 and CDR2: LNHDA and SQIVND (reference sequence). The CDR3 region is CASSTRQGASGNTIYF. CDR3 nucleotides: TGTGCCAGTAGTACCCGACAGGGGGCTTCTGGAAACACCATATATTTT.

This clone was seen more than once but under ten times. This chain links TRBV27 with TRBJ2-1; perhaps TRBD2 as D (6 bases). Trimming pared 9 bases from V and 0 bases from J, leaving 15 bases between. The CDR3 is 15 amino acids. Germline V CDR1 and CDR2: MNHEY, SMNVEV (reference sequence). DNA of the CDR3: TGTGCCAGTCGTTTGGGGGGAAGCTCCTACAATGAGCAGTTCTTC. Its translation: CASRLGGSSYNEQFF.

This clone came up a few times. The CDR3: CASSLGGGTAEGYTF. In DNA form, the CDR3 reads TGCGCCAGCAGCCTCGGTGGAGGGACGGCGGAAGGCTACACCTTC. J is TRBJ1-2 and V is TRBV5-1; D perhaps matches TRBD1 (5 bases). With 4 bases removed from V and 8 bases from J, the gap between germline ends came to 21 bases. Germline CDR1 and CDR2: SGHRS and YFSETQ. CDR3 length equals 15 residues.

The chain couples TRBV13 to TRBJ2-7; D is uncertain. V was clipped by 5 bases and J by 3 bases, with 14 bases between them. Looked up from germline, CDR1 is PRHDT and CDR2 is FYEKMQ (reference sequence). The CDR3 loop spans 14 amino acids. CDR3 nucleotides: TGTGCCAGCAGCACGAACCGACATAGCTACGAGCAGTACTTC. The encoded protein is CASSTNRHSYEQYF.

V is TRBV2 and J is TRBJ2-2; D is possibly TRBD1 (6 bases). The CDR3 length is 15 residues. Trimming removed 5 bases at V and 14 bases at J, with 24 bases between. Germline CDR1 and CDR2: SNHLY and FYNNEI. CDR3 loop: CASSISQGALQTLFF. The CDR3 bases are TGTGCCAGCAGTATATCACAGGGAGCCCTCCAGACCCTGTTTTTT.

This clone was counted between two and nine times. This sequence joins TRBV7-7 and TRBJ2-2; no clear D. CDR1 and CDR2 (germline): SSHAT, FNYEAQ (reference sequence). CDR3 length equals 15 residues. V was clipped by 1 base and J by 5 bases, with 11 bases between them. The CDR3 coding sequence is TGTGCCAGCAGCTTAGACCTTAGATCGACCGGGGAGCTGTTTTTT. Amino acids: CASSLDLRSTGELFF.